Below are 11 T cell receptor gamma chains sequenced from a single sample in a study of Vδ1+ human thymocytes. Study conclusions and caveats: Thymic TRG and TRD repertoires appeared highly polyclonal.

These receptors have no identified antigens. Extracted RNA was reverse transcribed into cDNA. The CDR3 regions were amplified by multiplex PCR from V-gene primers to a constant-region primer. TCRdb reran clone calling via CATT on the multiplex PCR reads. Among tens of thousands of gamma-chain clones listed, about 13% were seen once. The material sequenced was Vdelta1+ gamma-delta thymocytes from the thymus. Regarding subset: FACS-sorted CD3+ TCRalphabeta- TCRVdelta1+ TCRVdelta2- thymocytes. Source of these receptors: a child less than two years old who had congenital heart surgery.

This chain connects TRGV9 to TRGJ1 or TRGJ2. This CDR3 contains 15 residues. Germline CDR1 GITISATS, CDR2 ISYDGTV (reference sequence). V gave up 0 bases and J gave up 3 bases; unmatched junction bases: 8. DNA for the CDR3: TGTGCCTTGTGGGAGGTGCCCTCCCTTTATTATAAGAAACTCTTT. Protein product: CALWEVPSLYYKKLF.

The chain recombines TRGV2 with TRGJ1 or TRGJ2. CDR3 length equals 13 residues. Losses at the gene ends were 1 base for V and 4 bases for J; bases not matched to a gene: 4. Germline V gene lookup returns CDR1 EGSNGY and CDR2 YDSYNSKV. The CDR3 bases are TGTGCCACCTGGGACGGTGAATATTATAAGAAACTCTTT. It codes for CATWDGEYYKKLF.

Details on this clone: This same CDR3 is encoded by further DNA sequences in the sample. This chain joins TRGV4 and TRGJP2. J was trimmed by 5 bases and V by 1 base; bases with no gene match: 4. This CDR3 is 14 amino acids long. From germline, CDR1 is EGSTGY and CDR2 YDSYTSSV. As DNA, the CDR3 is TGTGCCACCTGGGATGGATCAAGTGATTGGATCAAGACGTTT. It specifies CATWDGSSDWIKTF.

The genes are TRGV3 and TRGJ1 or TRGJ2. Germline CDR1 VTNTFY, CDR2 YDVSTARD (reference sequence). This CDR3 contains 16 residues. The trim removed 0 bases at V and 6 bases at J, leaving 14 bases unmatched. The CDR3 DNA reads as TGTGCCACCTGGGACAGGCGATATGTGCTTTTTTATAAGAAACTCTTT. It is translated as CATWDRRYVLFYKKLF.

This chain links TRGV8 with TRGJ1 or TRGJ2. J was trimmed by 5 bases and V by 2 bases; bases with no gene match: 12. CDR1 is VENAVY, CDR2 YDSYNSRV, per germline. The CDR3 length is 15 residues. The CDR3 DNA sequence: TGTGCCACCTGGGATAAAGGGGGAACAGATTATAAGAAACTCTTT. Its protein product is CATWDKGGTDYKKLF.

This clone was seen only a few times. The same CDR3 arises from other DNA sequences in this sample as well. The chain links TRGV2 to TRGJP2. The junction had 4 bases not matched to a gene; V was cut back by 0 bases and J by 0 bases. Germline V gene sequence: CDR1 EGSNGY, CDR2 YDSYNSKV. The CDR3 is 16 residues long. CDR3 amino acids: CATWDGPYSSDWIKTF. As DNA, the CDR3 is TGTGCCACCTGGGACGGGCCCTATAGTAGTGATTGGATCAAGACGTTT.

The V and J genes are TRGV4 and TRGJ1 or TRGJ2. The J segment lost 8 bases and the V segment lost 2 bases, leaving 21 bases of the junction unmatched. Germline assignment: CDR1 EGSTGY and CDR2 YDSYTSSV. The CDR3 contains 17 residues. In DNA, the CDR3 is TGTGCCACCTGGGATGACCGGGGACCTACTACGCGACATAAGAAACTCTTT. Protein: CATWDDRGPTTRHKKLF.

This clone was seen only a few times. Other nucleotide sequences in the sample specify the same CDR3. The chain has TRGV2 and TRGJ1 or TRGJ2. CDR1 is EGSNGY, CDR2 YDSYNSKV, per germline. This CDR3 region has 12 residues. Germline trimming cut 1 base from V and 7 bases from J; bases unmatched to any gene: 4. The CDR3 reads CATWDGRYKKLF. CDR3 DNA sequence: TGTGCCACCTGGGACGGCCGATATAAGAAACTCTTT.

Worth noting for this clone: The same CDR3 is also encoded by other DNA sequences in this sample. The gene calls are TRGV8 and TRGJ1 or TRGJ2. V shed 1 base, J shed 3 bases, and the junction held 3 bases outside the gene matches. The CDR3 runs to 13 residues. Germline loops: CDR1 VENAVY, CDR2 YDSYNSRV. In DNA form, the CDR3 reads TGTGCCACCTGGGATAGATCTTATTATAAGAAACTCTTT. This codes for CATWDRSYYKKLF.

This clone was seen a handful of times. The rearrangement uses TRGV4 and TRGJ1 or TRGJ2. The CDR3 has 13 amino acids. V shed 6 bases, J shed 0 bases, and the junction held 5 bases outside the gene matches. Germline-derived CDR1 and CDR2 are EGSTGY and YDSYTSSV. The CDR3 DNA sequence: TGTGCCACCTGGATTCCGAATTATTATAAGAAACTCTTT. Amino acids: CATWIPNYYKKLF.

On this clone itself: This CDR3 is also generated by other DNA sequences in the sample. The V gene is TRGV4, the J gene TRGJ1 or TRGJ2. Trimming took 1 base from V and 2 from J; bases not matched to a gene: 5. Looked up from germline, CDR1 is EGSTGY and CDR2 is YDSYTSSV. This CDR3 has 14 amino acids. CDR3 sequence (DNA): TGTGCCACCTGGGATGGACCCTATTATTATAAGAAACTCTTT. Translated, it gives CATWDGPYYYKKLF.